These T cell receptor beta chains were read from a single sample in a study of blood T cell repertoires in COVID-19. Some clones are missing from TCRdb's copy, which holds only in-frame ones; the method was immunoSEQ multiplex PCR. The sample yields around 360,000 clones, 87% seen once. Sequenced material: PBMCs or T cells enriched from blood (not recorded which). The receptors stem from a woman in her thirties who had recovered from COVID-19. The CDR3 runs from the conserved cysteine through the conserved F or W. A D gene is named only where the DNA matches it firmly. Clone size appears in some rows only: once, few, many, or a class for an expanded clone.

J gene	clone size	D gene	V gene	CDR3 DNA	CDR3 protein
TRBJ2-3	NA	TRBD2	TRBV5-4	TGTGCCAGCAGCGCACCCGGGACTAGCGGGGGGGCCGGCACAGATACGCAGTATTTT	CASSAPGTSGGAGTDTQYF
TRBJ2-5	NA	NA	TRBV19	TGTGCCAGTAGTATAGGTCAGCGACAAGAGACCCAGTACTTC	CASSIGQRQETQYF
TRBJ1-3	once	NA	TRBV6-5	TGTGCCAGCATGTTGGGGCTCTCTGGAAACACCATATATTTT	CASMLGLSGNTIYF
TRBJ2-5	NA	NA	TRBV9	TGTGCCAGCAGCGTAGGGTTGGCAGACCAAGAGACCCAGTACTTC	CASSVGLADQETQYF
TRBJ2-5	NA	NA	TRBV27	TGTGCCAGCAGCCCAGTAATAGCCTCGGAGACCCAGTACTTC	CASSPVIASETQYF
TRBJ1-1	NA	NA	TRBV27	TGTGCCAGCACTCGACACATGGGGAACACTGAAGCTTTCTTT	CASTRHMGNTEAFF
TRBJ2-3	once	NA	TRBV3-1/TRBV3-2	TGTGCCAGCAGCTTCACGGGGGATACGCAGTATTTT	CASSFTGDTQYF
TRBJ1-5	NA	NA	TRBV18	TGTGCCAGCTCACCACTCCCAGGGCTTGGAAATCAGCCCCAGCATTTT	CASSPLPGLGNQPQHF
TRBJ2-3	NA	TRBD2	TRBV5-1	TGCGCCAGCAGCCTAGGGACTAGCGGGGGGGTCACAGATACGCAGTATTTT	CASSLGTSGGVTDTQYF
TRBJ2-5	once	TRBD1	TRBV29-1	TGCAGCTCACGGACAGGGGGAAAAGAGACCCAGTACTTC	CSSRTGGKETQYF
TRBJ1-6	NA	NA	TRBV6-5	TGTGCCAGCAGTTACTCGATGGTCCCTAGAATTTCACCCCTCCACTTT	CASSYSMVPRISPLHF
TRBJ2-1	NA	TRBD2	TRBV4-1	TGCGCCAGCAGCCAAACGGGAGGGGCCTACAATGAGCAGTTCTTC	CASSQTGGAYNEQFF
TRBJ1-1	NA	NA	TRBV6-5	TGTGCCAGCAGCGGGGTGAACACTGAAGCTTTCTTT	CASSGVNTEAFF
TRBJ1-2	NA	TRBD1	TRBV5-1	TGCGCCAGCAGCGTGACCCCGGGACAGGATTTATATGGCTACACCTTC	CASSVTPGQDLYGYTF
TRBJ2-5	once	NA	TRBV7-7	TGTGCTAGCAGCTTAGGGGGGGGCTTTGCAGAGACCCAGTACTTC	CASSLGGGFAETQYF
TRBJ2-7	NA	TRBD1	TRBV15	TGTGCCACCAGCAGAGCCCACGCCGGGACAGGGGACGAGCAGTACTTC	CATSRAHAGTGDEQYF
TRBJ2-3	NA	TRBD2	TRBV4-1	TGCGCCAGCAGGGGGTTGGTCGCGGGGGGGACAGATACGCAGTATTTT	CASRGLVAGGTDTQYF
TRBJ1-4	NA	NA	TRBV2	TGTGCCAGCAGTGCGGCGGGTATAGGGAATGAAAAACTGTTTTTT	CASSAAGIGNEKLFF